The rows below give T cell receptor beta chains drawn from one sample of a study of beta chain features in type 1 diabetes. Method: immunoSEQ multiplex PCR; TCRdb's copy keeps in-frame clones and lacks some. Here the sample spans more than 550,000 clones, about 14% being singletons. Sequenced input: naive CD4+ T cells from blood. Receptors originate from a man aged 18 to 29 with type 1 diabetes. The CDR3 runs from the conserved cysteine through the conserved F or W. Fields, in order: CDR3 DNA, CDR3 protein, D gene, V gene, J gene, clone size. The D gene is left open where the match is weak. Size values are once, few and many counts, or a class for expanded clones, and some rows have none.

TGCGCCAGCAGTGAGGTCTCCGGACAGGGGGCTTACGAGCAGTACTTC,CASSEVSGQGAYEQYF,TRBD1,TRBV10-1,TRBJ2-7,.
TGTGCCTGGAGTGGGTACCCGACTGGGGCCAACGTCCTGACTTTC,CAWSGYPTGANVLTF,.,TRBV30,TRBJ2-6,few
TGTGCCAGCTCACCACGGGCAGGGAGCACAGATACGCAGTATTTT,CASSPRAGSTDTQYF,.,TRBV18,TRBJ2-3,few
TGTGCCAGCAGCCCGGACAGGGCTGGTCAGCCCCAGCATTTT,CASSPDRAGQPQHF,TRBD1,TRBV6-5,TRBJ1-5,.
TGTGCCTGGTGGACAGGGGGCTATGGCTACACCTTC,CAWWTGGYGYTF,TRBD1,TRBV30,TRBJ1-2,.
TGTGCCAGCAGCTTACTCGGGAGCCTCACCGGGGAGCTGTTTTTT,CASSLLGSLTGELFF,.,TRBV7-2,TRBJ2-2,few
TGTGCCAGCAGCTTGTCAAGTTACAGCCAAGAGACCCAGTACTTC,CASSLSSYSQETQYF,.,TRBV5-4,TRBJ2-5,.
TGTGCCAGCAGCCTTCGGGACAACTCTGGAAACACCATATATTTT,CASSLRDNSGNTIYF,.,TRBV7-9,TRBJ1-3,few
TGCGCCAGCAGCTTGGTGGGTTTCGGGAACACTGAAGCTTTCTTT,CASSLVGFGNTEAFF,.,TRBV5-1,TRBJ1-1,.
TGTGCCAGCAACCCCTCAAGGGGGGTGAACACTGAAGCTTTCTTT,CASNPSRGVNTEAFF,.,TRBV6-6,TRBJ1-1,.
TGTGCCAGCAGCCTAGGAGCGGGGAACCCCAACAATGAGCAGTTCTTC,CASSLGAGNPNNEQFF,TRBD2,TRBV5-4,TRBJ2-1,.
TGTGCCAGCAGCTCCCAGGGACCGAGGACCACTGAAGCTTTCTTT,CASSSQGPRTTEAFF,.,TRBV5-6,TRBJ1-1,.
TGTGCCAGCAGCCAAGTGGACGGGGGTCTCGGCTCTGGGGCCAACGTCCTGACTTTC,CASSQVDGGLGSGANVLTF,.,TRBV4-2,TRBJ2-6,.
TGTGCCAGCAGCTCTGACAGGGCCCTTGAAGCTTTCTTT,CASSSDRALEAFF,TRBD1,TRBV7-2,TRBJ1-1,.
TGTGCCAGCAGTCTGCGACTAGCGGGAGAGACCCAGTACTTC,CASSLRLAGETQYF,TRBD2,TRBV6-1,TRBJ2-5,few
TGTGCCAGTCACCCTGGACAGGGTAGGACCAAAAACATTCAGTACTTC,CASHPGQGRTKNIQYF,TRBD1,TRBV19,TRBJ2-4,few
TGTGCCAGCAGCCCGGGAGGTGGGGTGGTGGGCCATGAGCAGTTCTTC,CASSPGGGVVGHEQFF,TRBD2,TRBV9,TRBJ2-1,.
TGTGCCAGTAGTAAAATCCCCGTGGCCAATGAGCAGTTCTTC,CASSKIPVANEQFF,.,TRBV19,TRBJ2-1,few
TGCAGCGTTAGCACAGGCTCACTGAACACTGAAGCTTTCTTT,CSVSTGSLNTEAFF,.,TRBV29-1,TRBJ1-1,.
TGTGCCAGCAGCCAAGATCTCGGGCGGGAGACCCAGTACTTC,CASSQDLGRETQYF,.,TRBV14,TRBJ2-5,.
TGTGCCAGCAGCGCGACCACAGGGCCCTACGAGCAGTACTTC,CASSATTGPYEQYF,.,TRBV7-2,TRBJ2-7,few
TGCAGCGTCGACGCCGGACAGGGGCGCGAGCAGTACTTC,CSVDAGQGREQYF,TRBD1,TRBV29-1,TRBJ2-7,few
TGTGCCTGGAGTGTACTTCAGAGGAACACTGAAGCTTTCTTT,CAWSVLQRNTEAFF,.,TRBV30,TRBJ1-1,few
TGTGCCAGCAGCTTAAACAGGGAGGGCAATCAGCCCCAGCATTTT,CASSLNREGNQPQHF,.,TRBV7-9,TRBJ1-5,.
TGTGCCAGCAGCTTGGGGGGTACTTCCTCGGTGGGCCATAATTCACCCCTCCACTTT,CASSLGGTSSVGHNSPLHF,.,TRBV5-4,TRBJ1-6,.
TGTGCCAGCAGCGCCATTAGCGGGGGCTCCTACAATGAGCAGTTCTTC,CASSAISGGSYNEQFF,TRBD2,TRBV7-9,TRBJ2-1,.
TGTGCCACCAGCAGAGGGGATACGGGGTTCTCCTATGGCTACACCTTC,CATSRGDTGFSYGYTF,.,TRBV15,TRBJ1-2,few
TGTGCCAGCAGCTTAGCCGGGACAGGGGGCGCCTACGAGCAGTACTTC,CASSLAGTGGAYEQYF,TRBD1,TRBV7-2,TRBJ2-7,.
TGTGCCAGCAGCTTGAGCGATACGCAGTATTTT,CASSLSDTQYF,.,TRBV7-9,TRBJ2-3,few
TGTGCCAGCAGCTTAGTACAGGAGGGTGAGCAGTTCTTC,CASSLVQEGEQFF,.,TRBV7-3,TRBJ2-1,.
TGTGCCAGCAGGGGCCAGTTAAACACCGGGGAGCTGTTTTTT,CASRGQLNTGELFF,.,TRBV9,TRBJ2-2,few
TGTGCCAGCAGCGTAGAGGGACAGGGGTATTCACCCCTCCACTTT,CASSVEGQGYSPLHF,TRBD1,TRBV9,TRBJ1-6,few
TGTGCCAGCAGCTTTTCTACAGGGGGCGAGGGAGCTTTCTTT,CASSFSTGGEGAFF,TRBD1,TRBV7-9,TRBJ1-1,few
TGTGCCAGCAGCTTTGGGGGAGCCTCCTACAATGAGCAGTTCTTC,CASSFGGASYNEQFF,.,TRBV7-2,TRBJ2-1,few
TGCAGCGTTGTAACCCCACGCGACTATGGCTACACCTTC,CSVVTPRDYGYTF,.,TRBV29-1,TRBJ1-2,.
TGTGCCAGCAGAAAATCCTACAATGAGCAGTTCTTC,CASRKSYNEQFF,.,TRBV5-8,TRBJ2-1,.
TGTGCCAGCAGCTTGTCCGCCACTAATTCACCCCTCCACTTT,CASSLSATNSPLHF,.,TRBV7-9,TRBJ1-6,few
TGCAGCGCATCCGGGACGTCCTACGAGCAGTACTTC,CSASGTSYEQYF,.,TRBV29-1,TRBJ2-7,few
TGTGCCAGCAGCTTAGACAGAAACACTGAAGCTTTCTTT,CASSLDRNTEAFF,.,TRBV7-3,TRBJ1-1,.
TGTGCCAGCAGCGTAGAGGCTAGCGGGGGAATGCAGTATTTT,CASSVEASGGMQYF,TRBD2,TRBV9,TRBJ2-3,.
TGTGCCAGCAGTTTAATTGGCACTAATGAAAAACTGTTTTTT,CASSLIGTNEKLFF,.,TRBV27,TRBJ1-4,.
TGCGCCAGCAGCCAGGGTGACAGGGCCCACGAGCAGTACTTC,CASSQGDRAHEQYF,TRBD1,TRBV4-3,TRBJ2-7,few
TGTGCCAGCAGCCAAGACGTACTTGGCGAGCAGTACTTC,CASSQDVLGEQYF,.,TRBV4-2,TRBJ2-7,.